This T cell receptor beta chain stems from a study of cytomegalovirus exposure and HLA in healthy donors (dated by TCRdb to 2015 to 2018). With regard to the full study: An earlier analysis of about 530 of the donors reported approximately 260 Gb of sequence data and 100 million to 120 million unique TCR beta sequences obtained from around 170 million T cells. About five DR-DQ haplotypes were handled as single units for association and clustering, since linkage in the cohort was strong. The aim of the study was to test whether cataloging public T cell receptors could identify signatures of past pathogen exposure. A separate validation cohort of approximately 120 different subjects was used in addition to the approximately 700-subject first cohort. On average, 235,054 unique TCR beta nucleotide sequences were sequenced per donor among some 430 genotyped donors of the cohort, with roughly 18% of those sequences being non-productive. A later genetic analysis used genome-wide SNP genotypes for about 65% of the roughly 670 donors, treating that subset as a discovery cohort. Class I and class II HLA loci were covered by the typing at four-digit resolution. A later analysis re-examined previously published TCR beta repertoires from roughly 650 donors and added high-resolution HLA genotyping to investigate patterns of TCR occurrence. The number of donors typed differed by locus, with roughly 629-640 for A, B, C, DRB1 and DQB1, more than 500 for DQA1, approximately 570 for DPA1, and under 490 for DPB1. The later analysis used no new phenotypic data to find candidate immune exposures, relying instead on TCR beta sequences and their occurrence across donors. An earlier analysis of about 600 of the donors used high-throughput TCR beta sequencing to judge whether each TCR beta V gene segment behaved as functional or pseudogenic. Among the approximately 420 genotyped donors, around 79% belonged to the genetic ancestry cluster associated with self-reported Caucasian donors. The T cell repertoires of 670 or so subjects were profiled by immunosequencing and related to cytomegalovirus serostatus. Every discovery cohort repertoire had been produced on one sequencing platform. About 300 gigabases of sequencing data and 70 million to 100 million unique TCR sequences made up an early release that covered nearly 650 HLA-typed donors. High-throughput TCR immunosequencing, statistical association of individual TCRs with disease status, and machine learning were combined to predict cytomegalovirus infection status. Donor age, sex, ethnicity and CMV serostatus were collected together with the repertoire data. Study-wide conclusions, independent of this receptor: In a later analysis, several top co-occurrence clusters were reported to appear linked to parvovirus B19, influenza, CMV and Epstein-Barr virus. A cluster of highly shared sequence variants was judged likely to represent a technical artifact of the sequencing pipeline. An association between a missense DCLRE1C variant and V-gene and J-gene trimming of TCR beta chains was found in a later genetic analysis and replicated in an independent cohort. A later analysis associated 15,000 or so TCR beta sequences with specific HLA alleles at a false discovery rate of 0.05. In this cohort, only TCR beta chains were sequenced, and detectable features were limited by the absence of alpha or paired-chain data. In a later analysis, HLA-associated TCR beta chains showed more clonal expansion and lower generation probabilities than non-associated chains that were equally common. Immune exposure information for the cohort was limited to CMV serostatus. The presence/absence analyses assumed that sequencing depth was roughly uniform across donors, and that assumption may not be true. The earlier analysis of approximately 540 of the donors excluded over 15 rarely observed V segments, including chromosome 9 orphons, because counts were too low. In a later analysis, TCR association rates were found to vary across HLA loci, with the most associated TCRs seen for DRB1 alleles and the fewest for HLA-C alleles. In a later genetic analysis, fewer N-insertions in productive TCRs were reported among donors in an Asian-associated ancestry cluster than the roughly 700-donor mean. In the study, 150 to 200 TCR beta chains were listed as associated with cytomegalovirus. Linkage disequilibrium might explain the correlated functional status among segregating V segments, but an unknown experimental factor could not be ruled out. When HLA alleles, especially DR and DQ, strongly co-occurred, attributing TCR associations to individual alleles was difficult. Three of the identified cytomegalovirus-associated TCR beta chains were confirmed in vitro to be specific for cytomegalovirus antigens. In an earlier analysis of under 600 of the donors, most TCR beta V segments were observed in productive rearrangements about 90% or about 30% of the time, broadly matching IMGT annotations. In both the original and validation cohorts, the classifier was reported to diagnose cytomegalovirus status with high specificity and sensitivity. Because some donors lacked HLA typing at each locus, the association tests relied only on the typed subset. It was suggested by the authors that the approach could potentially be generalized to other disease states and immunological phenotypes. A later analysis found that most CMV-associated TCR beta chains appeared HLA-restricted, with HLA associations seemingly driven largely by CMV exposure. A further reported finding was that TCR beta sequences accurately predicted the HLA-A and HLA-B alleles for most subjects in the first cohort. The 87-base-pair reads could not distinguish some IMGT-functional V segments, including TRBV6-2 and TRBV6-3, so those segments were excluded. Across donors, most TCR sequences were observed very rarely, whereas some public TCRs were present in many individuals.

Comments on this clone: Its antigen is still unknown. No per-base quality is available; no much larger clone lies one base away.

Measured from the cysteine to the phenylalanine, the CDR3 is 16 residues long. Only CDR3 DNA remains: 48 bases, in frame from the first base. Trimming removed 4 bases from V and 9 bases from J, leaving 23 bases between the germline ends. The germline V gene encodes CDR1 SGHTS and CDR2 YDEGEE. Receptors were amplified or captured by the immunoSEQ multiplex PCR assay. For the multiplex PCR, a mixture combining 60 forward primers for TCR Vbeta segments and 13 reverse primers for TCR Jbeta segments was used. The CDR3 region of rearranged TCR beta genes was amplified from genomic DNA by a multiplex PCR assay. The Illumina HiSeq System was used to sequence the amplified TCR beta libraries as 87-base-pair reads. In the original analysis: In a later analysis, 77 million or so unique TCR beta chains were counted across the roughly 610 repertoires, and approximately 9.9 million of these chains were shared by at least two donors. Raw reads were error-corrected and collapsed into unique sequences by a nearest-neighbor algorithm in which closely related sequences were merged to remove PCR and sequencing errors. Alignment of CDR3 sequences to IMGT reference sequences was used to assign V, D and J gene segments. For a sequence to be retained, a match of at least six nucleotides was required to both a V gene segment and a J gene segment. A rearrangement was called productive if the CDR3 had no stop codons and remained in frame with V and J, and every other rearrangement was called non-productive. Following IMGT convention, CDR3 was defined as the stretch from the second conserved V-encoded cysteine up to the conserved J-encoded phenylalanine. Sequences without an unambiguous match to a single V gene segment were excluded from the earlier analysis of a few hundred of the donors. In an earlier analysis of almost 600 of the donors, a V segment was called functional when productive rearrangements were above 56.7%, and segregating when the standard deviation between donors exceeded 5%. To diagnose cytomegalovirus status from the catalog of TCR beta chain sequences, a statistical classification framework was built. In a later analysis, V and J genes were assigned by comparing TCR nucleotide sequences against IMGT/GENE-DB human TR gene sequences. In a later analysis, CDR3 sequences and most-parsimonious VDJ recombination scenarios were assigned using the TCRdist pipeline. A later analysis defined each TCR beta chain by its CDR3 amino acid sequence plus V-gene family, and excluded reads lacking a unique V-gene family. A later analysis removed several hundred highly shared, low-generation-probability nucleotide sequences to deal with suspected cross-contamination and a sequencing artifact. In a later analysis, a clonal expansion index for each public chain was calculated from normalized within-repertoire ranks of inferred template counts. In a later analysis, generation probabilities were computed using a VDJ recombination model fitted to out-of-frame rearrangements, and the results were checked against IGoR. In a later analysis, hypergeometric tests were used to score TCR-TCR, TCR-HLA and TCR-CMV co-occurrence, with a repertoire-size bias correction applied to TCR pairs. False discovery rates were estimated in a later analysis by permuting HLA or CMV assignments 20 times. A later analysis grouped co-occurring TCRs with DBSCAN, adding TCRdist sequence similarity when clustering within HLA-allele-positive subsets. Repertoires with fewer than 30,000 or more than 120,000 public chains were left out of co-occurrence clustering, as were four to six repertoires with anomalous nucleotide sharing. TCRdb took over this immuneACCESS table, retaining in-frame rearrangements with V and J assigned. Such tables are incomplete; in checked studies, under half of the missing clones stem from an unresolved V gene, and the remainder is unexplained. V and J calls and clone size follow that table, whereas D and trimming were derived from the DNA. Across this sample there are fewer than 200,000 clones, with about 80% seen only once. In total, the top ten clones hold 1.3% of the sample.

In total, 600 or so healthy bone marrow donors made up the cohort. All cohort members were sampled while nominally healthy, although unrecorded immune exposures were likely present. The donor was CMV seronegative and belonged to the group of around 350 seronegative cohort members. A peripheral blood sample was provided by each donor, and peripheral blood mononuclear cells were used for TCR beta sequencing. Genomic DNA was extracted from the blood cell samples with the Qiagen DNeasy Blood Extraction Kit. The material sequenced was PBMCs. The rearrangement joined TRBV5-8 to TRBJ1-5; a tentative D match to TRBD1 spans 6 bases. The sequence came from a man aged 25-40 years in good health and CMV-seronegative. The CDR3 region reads CASSLVGGQGWRPQHF. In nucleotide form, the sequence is TGTGCCAGCAGCCTGGTAGGCGGGCAGGGGTGGAGGCCCCAGCATTTT.